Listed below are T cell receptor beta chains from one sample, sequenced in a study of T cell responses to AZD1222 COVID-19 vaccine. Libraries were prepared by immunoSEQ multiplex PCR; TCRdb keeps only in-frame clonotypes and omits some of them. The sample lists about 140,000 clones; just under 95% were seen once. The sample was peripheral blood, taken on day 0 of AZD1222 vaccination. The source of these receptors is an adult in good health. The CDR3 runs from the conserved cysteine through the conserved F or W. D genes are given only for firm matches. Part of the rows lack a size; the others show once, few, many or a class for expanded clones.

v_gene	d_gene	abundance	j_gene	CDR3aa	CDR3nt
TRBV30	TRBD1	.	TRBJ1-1	CAWTGQGLSKNTEAFF	TGTGCCTGGACGGGACAGGGATTGTCGAAGAACACTGAAGCTTTCTTT
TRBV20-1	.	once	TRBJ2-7	CSAHAAYEQYF	TGCAGTGCACACGCGGCCTACGAGCAGTACTTC
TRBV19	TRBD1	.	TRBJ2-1	CASSMARQGVEFF	TGTGCCAGTAGTATGGCCAGACAGGGGGTCGAGTTCTTC
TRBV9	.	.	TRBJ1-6	CASSVAGTGDSPLHF	TGTGCCAGCAGCGTAGCGGGGACGGGAGATTCACCCCTCCACTTT
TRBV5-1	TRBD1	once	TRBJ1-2	CASSPDPHRGYGYTF	TGCGCCAGCAGCCCGGACCCCCACAGGGGATATGGCTACACCTTC
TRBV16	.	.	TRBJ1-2	CASSQLSYGYTF	TGTGCCAGCAGCCAATTATCCTATGGCTACACCTTC
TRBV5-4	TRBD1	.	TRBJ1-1	CASSSKHRGRTNTEAFF	TGTGCCAGCAGCTCCAAACACAGGGGCCGGACCAACACTGAAGCTTTCTTT
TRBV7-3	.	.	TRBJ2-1	CASSLRTDNEQFF	TGTGCCAGCAGCTTACGGACAGACAATGAGCAGTTCTTC
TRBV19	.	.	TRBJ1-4	CASSTGRDRNEKLFF	TGTGCCAGTAGTACGGGGAGAGACCGTAATGAAAAACTGTTTTTT
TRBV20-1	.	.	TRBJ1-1	CSASGIAGTEAFF	TGCAGTGCTAGTGGTATCGCGGGGACTGAAGCTTTCTTT
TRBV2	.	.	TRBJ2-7	CASSERGSDGEQYF	TGTGCCAGCAGTGAAAGAGGGTCGGACGGGGAGCAGTACTTC
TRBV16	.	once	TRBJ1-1	CASSPDQGNTEAFF	TGTGCCAGCAGCCCGGATCAGGGAAACACTGAAGCTTTCTTT
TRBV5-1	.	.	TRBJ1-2	CASSFSPDYGYTF	TGCGCCAGCAGCTTTTCTCCAGACTATGGCTACACCTTC
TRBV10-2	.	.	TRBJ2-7	CAMFRALSSYEQYF	TGCGCCATGTTCCGGGCACTGAGCTCCTACGAGCAGTACTTC
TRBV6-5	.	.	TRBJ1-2	CASSTTVNYGYTF	TGTGCCAGCAGTACGACGGTTAACTATGGCTACACCTTC